This paragraph covers one T cell receptor beta chain sequence. Its antigen remains unidentified. A multiplex PCR was run with 60 Vbeta primers and 13 Jbeta primers. TCRdb's table, derived via immunoSEQ multiplex PCR, lists solely in-frame clones and lacks some. The sample has about 100,000 clones; approximately 85% are singletons. These data are taken from a study of cytomegalovirus exposure and HLA in healthy donors. Study-level points and caveats: Across all donors, roughly uniform sequencing depth was an assumption of the presence/absence analyses.

The V segment lost 5 bases and the J segment 0 bases; nucleotides outside the gene matches: 8. Germline CDR1 SQVTM, CDR2 ANQGSEA. The length of the CDR3 is 15 residues. The receptor was isolated from a man between 40 and 49 years old in good health and CMV-seropositive. Source material: PBMCs. V and J are TRBV29-1 and TRBJ2-3; 7 positions match TRBD2. The DNA of the CDR3 is TGCAGCGTTCGATCTAGCGGAGCTAGCACAGATACGCAGTATTTT. Its protein is CSVRSSGASTDTQYF.